Described below is a single T cell receptor beta chain sequence and its context. The data were produced by immunoSEQ multiplex PCR, yet TCRdb's version contains in-frame clones alone and is incomplete. The table records fewer than 300,000 clones, over 75% of them present only once. This specimen comes from a study of blood T cell repertoires in COVID-19. Seattle participants joined during active infection and were tracked over time. The TCR sequence derives from a human donor with COVID-19, enrolled during active disease. The donor label of this sample is uncertain. Input material: peripheral blood.

The CDR3, as DNA: TGTGCCAGCAGCGATACAGGGGGCCGGTGGACAGATACGCAGTATTTT. The encoded protein is CASSDTGGRWTDTQYF. V and J are TRBV7-2 and TRBJ2-3, with 9 bases matching TRBD1. The CDR3 is 16 residues long. Trimming removed 5 bases from V and 3 bases from J; junction bases left unmatched: 9. Looked up from germline, CDR1 is SGHTA and CDR2 is FQGNSA.